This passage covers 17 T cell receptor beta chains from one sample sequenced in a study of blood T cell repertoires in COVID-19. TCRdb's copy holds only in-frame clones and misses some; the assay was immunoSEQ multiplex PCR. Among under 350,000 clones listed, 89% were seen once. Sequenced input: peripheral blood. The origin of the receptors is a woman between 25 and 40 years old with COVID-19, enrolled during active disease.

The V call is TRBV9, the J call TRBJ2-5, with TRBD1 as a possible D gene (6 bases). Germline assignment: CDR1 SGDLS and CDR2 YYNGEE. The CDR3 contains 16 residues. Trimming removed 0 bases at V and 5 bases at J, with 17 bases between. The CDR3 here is CASSVGGLAPRETQYF. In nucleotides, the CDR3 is TGTGCCAGCAGCGTAGGGGGGCTCGCCCCTCGGGAGACCCAGTACTTC.

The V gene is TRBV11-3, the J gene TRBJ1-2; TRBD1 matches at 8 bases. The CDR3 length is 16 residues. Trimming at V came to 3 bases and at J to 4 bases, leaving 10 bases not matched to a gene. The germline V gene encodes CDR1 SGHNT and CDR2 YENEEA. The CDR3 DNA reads TGTGCCAGCAGCTTCCTCGAGGGACAGGTCCTCTATGGCTACACCTTC. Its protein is CASSFLEGQVLYGYTF. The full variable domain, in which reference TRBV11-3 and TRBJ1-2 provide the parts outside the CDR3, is EAGVVQSPRYKIIEKKQPVAFWCNPISGHNTLYWYLQNLGQGPELLIRYENEEAVDDSQLPKDRFSAERLKGVDSTLKIQPAELGDSAVYLCASSFLEGQVLYGYTFGSGTRLTVV.

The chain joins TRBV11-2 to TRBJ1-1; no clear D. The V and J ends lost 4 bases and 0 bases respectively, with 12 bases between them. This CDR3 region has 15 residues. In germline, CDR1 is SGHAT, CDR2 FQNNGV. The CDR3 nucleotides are TGTGCCAGCAGCTGGAGTCAGATGATGAACACTGAAGCTTTCTTT. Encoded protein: CASSWSQMMNTEAFF.

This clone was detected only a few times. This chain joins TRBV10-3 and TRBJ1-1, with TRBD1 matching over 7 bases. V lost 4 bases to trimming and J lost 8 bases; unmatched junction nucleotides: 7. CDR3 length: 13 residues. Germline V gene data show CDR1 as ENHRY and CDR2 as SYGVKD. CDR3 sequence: CAISAQTTGEAFF. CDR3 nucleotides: TGTGCCATCAGTGCCCAAACGACAGGGGAAGCTTTCTTT.

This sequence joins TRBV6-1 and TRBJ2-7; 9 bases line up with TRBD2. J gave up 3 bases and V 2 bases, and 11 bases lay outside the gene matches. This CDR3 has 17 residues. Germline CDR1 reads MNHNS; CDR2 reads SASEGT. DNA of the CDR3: TGTGCCAGCAGTGAAACCCCACGGGCGGGGGGGTTCTACGAGCAGTACGTC. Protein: CASSETPRAGGFYEQYV.

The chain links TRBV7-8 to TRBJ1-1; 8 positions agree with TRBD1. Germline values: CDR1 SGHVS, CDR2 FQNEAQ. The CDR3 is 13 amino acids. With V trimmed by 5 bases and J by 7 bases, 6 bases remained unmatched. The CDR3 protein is CASSADRGIEAFF. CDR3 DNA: TGTGCCAGCAGCGCAGACAGGGGAATTGAAGCTTTCTTT. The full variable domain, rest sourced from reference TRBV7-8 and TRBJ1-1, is GAGVSQSPRYKVAKRGQDVALRCDPISGHVSLFWYQQALGQGPEFLTYFQNEAQLDKSGLPSDRFFAERPEGSVSTLKIQRTQQEDSAVYLCASSADRGIEAFFGQGTRLTVV.

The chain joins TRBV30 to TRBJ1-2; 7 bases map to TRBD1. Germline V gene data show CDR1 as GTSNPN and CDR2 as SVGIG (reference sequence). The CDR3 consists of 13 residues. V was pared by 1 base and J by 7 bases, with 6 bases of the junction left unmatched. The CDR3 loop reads CAWSAQGVGGYTF. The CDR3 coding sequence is TGTGCCTGGAGTGCTCAGGGGGTTGGTGGCTACACCTTC.

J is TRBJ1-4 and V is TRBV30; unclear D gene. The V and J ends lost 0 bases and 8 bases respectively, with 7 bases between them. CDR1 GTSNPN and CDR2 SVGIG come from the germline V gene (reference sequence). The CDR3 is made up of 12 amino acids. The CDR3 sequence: CAWSVGFEKLFF. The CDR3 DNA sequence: TGTGCCTGGAGTGTCGGGTTCGAAAAACTGTTTTTT.

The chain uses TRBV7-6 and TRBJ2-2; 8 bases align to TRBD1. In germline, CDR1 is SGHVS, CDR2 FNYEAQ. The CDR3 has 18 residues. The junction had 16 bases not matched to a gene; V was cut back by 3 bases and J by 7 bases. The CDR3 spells CASSFGQGPSQGGGELFF. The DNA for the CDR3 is TGTGCCAGCAGCTTCGGACAGGGCCCTTCCCAAGGGGGCGGGGAGCTGTTTTTT.

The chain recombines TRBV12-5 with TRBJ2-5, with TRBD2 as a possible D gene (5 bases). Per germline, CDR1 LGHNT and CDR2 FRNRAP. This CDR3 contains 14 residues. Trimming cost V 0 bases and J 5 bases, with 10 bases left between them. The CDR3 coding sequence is TGTGCTAGTGGTTTGGTACCGGGGATGGAGACCCAGTACTTC. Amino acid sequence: CASGLVPGMETQYF.

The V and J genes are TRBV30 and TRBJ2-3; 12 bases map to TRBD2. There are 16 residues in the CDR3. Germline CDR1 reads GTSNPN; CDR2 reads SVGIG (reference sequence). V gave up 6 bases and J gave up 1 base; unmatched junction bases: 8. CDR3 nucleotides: TGTGCCTGCCGGCTAGCGGGGGGGCCTGGCACAGATACGCAGTATTTT. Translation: CACRLAGGPGTDTQYF. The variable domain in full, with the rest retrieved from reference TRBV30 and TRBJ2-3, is SQTIHQWPATLVQPVGSPLSLECTVEGTSNPNLYWYRQAAGRGLQLLFYSVGIGQISSEVPQNLSASRPQDRQFILSSKKLLLSDSGFYLCACRLAGGPGTDTQYFGPGTRLTVL.

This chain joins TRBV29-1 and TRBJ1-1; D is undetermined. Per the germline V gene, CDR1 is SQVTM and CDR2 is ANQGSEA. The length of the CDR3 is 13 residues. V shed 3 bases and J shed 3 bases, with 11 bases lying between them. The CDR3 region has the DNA TGCAGCGTTGAGTCGGGGAGGGACACTGAAGCTTTCTTT. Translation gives CSVESGRDTEAFF.

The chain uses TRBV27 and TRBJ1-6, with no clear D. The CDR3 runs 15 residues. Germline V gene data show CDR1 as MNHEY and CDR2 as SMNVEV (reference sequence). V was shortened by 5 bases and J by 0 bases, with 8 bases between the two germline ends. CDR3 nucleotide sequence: TGTGCCAGCAGTACACAGAGCTCCTATAATTCACCCCTCCACTTT. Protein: CASSTQSSYNSPLHF.

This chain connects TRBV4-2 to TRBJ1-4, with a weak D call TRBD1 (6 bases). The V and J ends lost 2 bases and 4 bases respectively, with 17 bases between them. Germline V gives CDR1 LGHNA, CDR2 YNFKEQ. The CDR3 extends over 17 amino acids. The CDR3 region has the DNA TGTGCCAGCAGCCAAACCTGGACAGCCAACGGTAATGAAAAACTGTTTTTT. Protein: CASSQTWTANGNEKLFF.

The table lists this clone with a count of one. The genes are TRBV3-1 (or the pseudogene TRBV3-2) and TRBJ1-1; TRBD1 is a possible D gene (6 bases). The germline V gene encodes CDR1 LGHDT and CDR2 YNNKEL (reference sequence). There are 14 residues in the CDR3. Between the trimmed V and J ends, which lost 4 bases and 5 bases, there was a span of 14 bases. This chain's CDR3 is CASSRQQGWTEAFF. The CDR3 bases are TGTGCCAGCAGCCGCCAACAGGGTTGGACTGAAGCTTTCTTT.

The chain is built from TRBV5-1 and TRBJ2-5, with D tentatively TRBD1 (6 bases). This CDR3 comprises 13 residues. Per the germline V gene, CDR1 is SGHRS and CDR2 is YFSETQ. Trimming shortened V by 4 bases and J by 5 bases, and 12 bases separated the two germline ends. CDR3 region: CASSSSGVETQYF. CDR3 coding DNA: TGCGCCAGCAGCAGCTCAGGGGTGGAGACCCAGTACTTC.

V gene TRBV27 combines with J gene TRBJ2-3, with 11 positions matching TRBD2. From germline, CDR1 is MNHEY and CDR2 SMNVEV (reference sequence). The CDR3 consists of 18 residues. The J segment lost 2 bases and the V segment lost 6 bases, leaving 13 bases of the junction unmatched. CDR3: CASSSLAGGDDYTDTQYF. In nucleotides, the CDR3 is TGTGCCAGCAGCTCTCTAGCGGGGGGCGACGACTACACAGATACGCAGTATTTT.